This T cell receptor (beta chain) was identified during a study of T cells in Graves' hyperthyroidism and ophthalmopathy. The wider study: Once the initial diagnosis was made, peripheral blood was obtained before any treatment.

Regions amplified from RNA transcripts were the TCR beta CDR3 regions. Using the HTBI primer set, a first-round RT-PCR was run on the TCR CDR3. TCRdb reprocessed the multiplex PCR reads via MiXCR and lists one record per CDR3 protein. Of 730,000 or so distinct CDR3 sequences listed, over 15% were seen once; the top ten hold 16%. The CDR3 runs to 16 residues. Trimming removed 5 bases from V and 4 bases from J; junction bases left unmatched: 9. The germline V gene encodes CDR1 MNHNS and CDR2 SASEGT. Researchers barred patients who had uncontrolled infection, other autoimmune disease, pregnancy or lactation. This clonotype appeared a few times. Its matching antigen is unknown. Findings and limits, study-wide: Blood shared most expanded thyroid clonotypes above 0.001.

Sequences were obtained from blood. The clonotype originates from a woman between 50 and 59 years old with Graves' hyperthyroidism that later progressed to Graves' ophthalmopathy. This chain joins TRBV6-1 and TRBJ2-3, with 10 bases aligning to TRBD2. The CDR3: CASSSTSGGASDTQYF. As DNA, the CDR3 is TGTGCCAGCAGTTCCACCAGCGGGGGGGCCTCAGATACGCAGTATTTT.